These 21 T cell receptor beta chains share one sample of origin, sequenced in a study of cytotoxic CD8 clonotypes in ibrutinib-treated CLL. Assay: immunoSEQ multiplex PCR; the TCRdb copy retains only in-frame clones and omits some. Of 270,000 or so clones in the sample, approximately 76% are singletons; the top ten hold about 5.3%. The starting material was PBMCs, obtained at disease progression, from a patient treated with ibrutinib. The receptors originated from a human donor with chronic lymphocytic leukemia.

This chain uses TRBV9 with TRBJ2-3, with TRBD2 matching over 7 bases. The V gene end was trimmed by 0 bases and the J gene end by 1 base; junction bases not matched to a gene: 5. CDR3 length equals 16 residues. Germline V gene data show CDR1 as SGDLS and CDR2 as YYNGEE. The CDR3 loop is CASSVGGSWGTDTQYF. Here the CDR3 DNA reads TGTGCCAGCAGCGTAGGCGGGAGCTGGGGCACAGATACGCAGTATTTT.

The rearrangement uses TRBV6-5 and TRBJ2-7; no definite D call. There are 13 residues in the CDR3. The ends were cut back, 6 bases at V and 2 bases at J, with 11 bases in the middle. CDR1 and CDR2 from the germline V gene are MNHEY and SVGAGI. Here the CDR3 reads CASRDSYAYEQYF. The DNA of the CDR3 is TGTGCCAGCAGGGATAGTTACGCCTACGAGCAGTACTTC.

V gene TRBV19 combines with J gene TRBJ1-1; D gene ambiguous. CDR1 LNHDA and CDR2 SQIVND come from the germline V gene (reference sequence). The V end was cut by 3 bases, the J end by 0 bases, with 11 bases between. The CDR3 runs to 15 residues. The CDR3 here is CASSILPALNTEAFF. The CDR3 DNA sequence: TGTGCCAGTAGTATTCTCCCGGCCTTGAACACTGAAGCTTTCTTT.

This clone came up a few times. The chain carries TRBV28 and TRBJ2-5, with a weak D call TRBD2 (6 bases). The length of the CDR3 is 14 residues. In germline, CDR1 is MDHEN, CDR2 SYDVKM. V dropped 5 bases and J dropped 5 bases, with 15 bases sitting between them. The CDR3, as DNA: TGTGCCAGCAGTCTTCCGGGGGTTGTGGAGACCCAGTACTTC. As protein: CASSLPGVVETQYF.

CDR3 DNA: TGTGCCAGCAGCTCACCGGGCGGGAGGGCCTCTTTCTCCTACAATGAGCAGTTCTTC. It yields the protein CASSSPGGRASFSYNEQFF. The rearrangement uses TRBV5-4 and TRBJ2-1; the match to TRBD2 covers 9 bases. This CDR3 has 19 residues. CDR1 and CDR2 from the germline V gene are SGHNT and YYREEE (reference sequence). With V trimmed by 3 bases and J by 0 bases, 13 bases remained unmatched.

For the CDR3, the DNA is TGTGCCAGCAGCTTAACTGGGACAGGGAAAGAGACCCAGTACTTC. Translation gives CASSLTGTGKETQYF. The chain combines TRBV7-3 with TRBJ2-5; TRBD1 agrees at 9 bases. V lost 0 bases and J lost 3; bases outside the gene matches: 2. The germline V gene encodes CDR1 SGHTA and CDR2 FQGTGA. CDR3 length: 15 amino acids.

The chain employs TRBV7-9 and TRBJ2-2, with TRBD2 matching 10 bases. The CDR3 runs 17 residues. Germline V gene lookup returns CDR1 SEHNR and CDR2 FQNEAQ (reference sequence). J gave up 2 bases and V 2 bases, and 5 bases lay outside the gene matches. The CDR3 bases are TGTGCCAGCAGCTTAAGTAGCGGGAGGCCCAACACCGGGGAGCTGTTTTTT. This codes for CASSLSSGRPNTGELFF.

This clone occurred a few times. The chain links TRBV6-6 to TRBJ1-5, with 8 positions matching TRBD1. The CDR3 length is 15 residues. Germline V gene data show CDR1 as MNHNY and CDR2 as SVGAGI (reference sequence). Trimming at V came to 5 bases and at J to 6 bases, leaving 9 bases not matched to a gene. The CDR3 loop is CASSTTGAGGQPQHF. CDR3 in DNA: TGTGCCAGCAGTACGACAGGGGCGGGAGGTCAGCCCCAGCATTTT.

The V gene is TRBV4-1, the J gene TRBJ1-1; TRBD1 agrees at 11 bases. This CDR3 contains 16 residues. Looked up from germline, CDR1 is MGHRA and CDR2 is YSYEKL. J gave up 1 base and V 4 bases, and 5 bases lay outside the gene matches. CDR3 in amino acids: CASSPGQGAKNTEAFF. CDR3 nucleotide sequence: TGCGCCAGCAGCCCCGGACAGGGGGCAAAGAACACTGAAGCTTTCTTT.

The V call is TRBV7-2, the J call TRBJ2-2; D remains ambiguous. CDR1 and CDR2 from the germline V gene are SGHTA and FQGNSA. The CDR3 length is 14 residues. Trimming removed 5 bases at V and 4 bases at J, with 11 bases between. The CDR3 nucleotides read TGTGCCAGCAGCCCGTCAGTTCGCACCGGGGAGCTGTTTTTT. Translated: CASSPSVRTGELFF.

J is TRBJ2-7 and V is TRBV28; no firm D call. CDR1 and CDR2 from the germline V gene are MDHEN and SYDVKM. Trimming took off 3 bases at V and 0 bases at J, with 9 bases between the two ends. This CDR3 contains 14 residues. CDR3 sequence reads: CASSFGGTSYEQYF. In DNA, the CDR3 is TGTGCCAGCAGTTTCGGCGGAACCTCCTACGAGCAGTACTTC.

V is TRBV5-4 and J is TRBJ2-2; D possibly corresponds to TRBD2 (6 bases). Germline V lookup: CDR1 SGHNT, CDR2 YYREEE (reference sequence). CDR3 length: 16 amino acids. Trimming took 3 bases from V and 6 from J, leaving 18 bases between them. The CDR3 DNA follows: TGTGCCAGCAGCTCCTCCCGGGAGCCCGGCTCCGGGGAGCTGTTTTTT. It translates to CASSSSREPGSGELFF.

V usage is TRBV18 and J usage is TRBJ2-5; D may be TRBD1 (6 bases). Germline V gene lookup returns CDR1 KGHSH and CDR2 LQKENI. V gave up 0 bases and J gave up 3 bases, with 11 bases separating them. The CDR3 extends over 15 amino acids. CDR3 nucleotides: TGTGCCAGCTCACCACCCCCGGGACAAGAAGAGACCCAGTACTTC. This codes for CASSPPPGQEETQYF. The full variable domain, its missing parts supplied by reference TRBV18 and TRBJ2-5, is NAGVMQNPRHLVRRRGQEARLRCSPMKGHSHVYWYRQLPEEGLKFMVYLQKENIIDESGMPKERFSAEFPKEGPSILRIQQVVRGDSAAYFCASSPPPGQEETQYFGPGTRLLVL.

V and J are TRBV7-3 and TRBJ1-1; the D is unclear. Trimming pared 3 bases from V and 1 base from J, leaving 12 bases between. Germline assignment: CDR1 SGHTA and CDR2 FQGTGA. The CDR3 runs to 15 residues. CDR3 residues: CASSFRPIKNTEAFF. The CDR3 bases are TGTGCCAGCAGCTTTAGACCGATAAAGAACACTGAAGCTTTCTTT.

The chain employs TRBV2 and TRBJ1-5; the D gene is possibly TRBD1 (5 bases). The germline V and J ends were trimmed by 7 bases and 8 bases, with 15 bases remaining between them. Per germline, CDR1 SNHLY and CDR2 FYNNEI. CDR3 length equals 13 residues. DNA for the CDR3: TGTGCCAGCAAGGGACGGGCGCCGGAGCCCCAGCATTTT. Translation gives CASKGRAPEPQHF.

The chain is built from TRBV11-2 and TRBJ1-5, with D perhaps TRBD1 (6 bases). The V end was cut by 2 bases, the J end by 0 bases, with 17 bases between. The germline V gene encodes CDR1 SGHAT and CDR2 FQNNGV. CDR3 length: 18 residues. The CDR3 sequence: CASSLRGGPFYSNQPQHF. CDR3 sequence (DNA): TGTGCCAGCAGCTTACGGGGGGGGCCGTTCTATAGCAATCAGCCCCAGCATTTT. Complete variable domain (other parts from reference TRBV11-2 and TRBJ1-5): EAGVAQSPRYKIIEKRQSVAFWCNPISGHATLYWYQQILGQGPKLLIQFQNNGVVDDSQLPKDRFSAERLKGVDSTLKIQPAKLEDSAVYLCASSLRGGPFYSNQPQHFGDGTRLSIL.

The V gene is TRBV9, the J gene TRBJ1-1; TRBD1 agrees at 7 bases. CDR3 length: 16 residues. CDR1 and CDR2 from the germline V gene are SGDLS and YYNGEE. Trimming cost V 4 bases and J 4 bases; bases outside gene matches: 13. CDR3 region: CASSTSTGAPVTEAFF. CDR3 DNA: TGTGCCAGCAGCACCTCAACAGGGGCCCCGGTCACTGAAGCTTTCTTT.

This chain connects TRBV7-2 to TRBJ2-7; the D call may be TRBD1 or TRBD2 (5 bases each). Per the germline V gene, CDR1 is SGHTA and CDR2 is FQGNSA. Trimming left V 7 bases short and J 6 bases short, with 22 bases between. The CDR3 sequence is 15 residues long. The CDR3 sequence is CASTSAGVRASEQYF. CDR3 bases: TGTGCCAGCACTTCCGCGGGCGTCAGGGCCAGCGAGCAGTACTTC.

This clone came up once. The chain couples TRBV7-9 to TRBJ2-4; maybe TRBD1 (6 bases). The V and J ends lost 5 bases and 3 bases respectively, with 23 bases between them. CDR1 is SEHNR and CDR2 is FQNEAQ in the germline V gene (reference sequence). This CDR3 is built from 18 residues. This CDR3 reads CASSHPKTGLWDKNIQYF. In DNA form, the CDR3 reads TGTGCCAGCAGCCACCCTAAAACAGGGCTCTGGGACAAAAACATTCAGTACTTC.

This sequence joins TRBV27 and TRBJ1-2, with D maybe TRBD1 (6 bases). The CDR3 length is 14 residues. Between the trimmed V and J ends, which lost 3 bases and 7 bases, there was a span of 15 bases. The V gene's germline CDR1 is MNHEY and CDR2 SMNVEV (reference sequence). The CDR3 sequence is CASSFAGTSGGYTF. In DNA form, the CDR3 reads TGTGCCAGCAGTTTTGCCGGGACATCGGGTGGCTACACCTTC.

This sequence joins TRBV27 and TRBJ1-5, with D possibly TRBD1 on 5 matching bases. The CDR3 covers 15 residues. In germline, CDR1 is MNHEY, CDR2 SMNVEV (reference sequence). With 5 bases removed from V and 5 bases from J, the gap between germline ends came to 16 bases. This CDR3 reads CASSPLGTRHQPQHF. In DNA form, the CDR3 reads TGTGCCAGCAGTCCTCTGGGGACGAGGCATCAGCCCCAGCATTTT.